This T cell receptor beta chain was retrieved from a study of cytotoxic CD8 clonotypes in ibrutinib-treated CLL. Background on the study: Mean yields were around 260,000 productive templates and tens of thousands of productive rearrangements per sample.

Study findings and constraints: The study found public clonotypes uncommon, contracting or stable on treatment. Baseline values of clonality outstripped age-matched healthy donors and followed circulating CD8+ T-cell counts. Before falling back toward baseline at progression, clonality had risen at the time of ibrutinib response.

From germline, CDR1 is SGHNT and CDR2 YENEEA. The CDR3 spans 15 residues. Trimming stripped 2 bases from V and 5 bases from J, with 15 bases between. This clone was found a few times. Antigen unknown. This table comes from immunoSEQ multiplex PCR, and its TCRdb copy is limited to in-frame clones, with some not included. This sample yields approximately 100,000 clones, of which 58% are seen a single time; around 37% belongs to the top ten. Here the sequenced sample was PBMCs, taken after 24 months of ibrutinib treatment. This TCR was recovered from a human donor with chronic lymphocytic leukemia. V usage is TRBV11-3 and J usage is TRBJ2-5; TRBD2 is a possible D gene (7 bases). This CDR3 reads CASSLIGGPRETQYF. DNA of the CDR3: TGTGCCAGCAGCTTAATCGGGGGGCCCAGGGAGACCCAGTACTTC.